The 20 T cell receptor beta chains below were found in one sample sequenced in a study of HIV-infected patients and healthy controls. 450 to 600 ng RNA was reverse transcribed with alpha and beta constant-region primers. Separate chain-specific third strand synthesis with multiplexing indices produced the alpha and beta libraries. One entry per CDR3 protein results from TCRdb running MiXCR on the 5' RACE reads. Of about 19,000 distinct CDR3 sequences in the sample, over 7% were seen once. All unsorted peripheral T cells were captured because whole blood was used without fractionation. The material sequenced was blood. The receptor set was obtained from an adult in good health.

There are many counts of this clonotype. J is TRBJ2-7 and V is TRBV20-1; TRBD2 matches 8 bases. Unmatched junction bases numbered 19, after V lost 6 bases and J lost 6 bases. This CDR3 is 16 amino acids long. From germline, CDR1 is DFQATT and CDR2 SNEGSKA (reference sequence). In nucleotides, the CDR3 is TGCAGTGCCAACCCCTCCTCAGCGGGAGTTTTCCGCGAGCAGTACTTC. This sequence encodes CSANPSSAGVFREQYF.

By proportion, this clonotype is medium-sized. The CDR3 here is CSVLEQGAGDQPQHF. The CDR3 DNA is TGCAGCGTTCTCGAACAGGGGGCCGGGGATCAGCCCCAGCATTTT. The rearrangement joins TRBV29-1 to TRBJ1-5, with 9 bases matching TRBD1. CDR1 and CDR2 (germline): SQVTM, ANQGSEA. The trim removed 5 bases at V and 5 bases at J, leaving 10 bases unmatched. The CDR3 loop spans 15 amino acids.

This clonotype was found many times. The chain employs TRBV7-3 and TRBJ2-1; the match to TRBD1 covers 7 bases. This CDR3 is 12 amino acids long. The V gene end was trimmed by 5 bases and the J gene end by 6 bases; junction bases not matched to a gene: 1. The germline V gene encodes CDR1 SGHTA and CDR2 FQGTGA. For the CDR3, the DNA is TGTGCCAGCAGCCGGGACAGCAATGAGCAGTTCTTC. Protein: CASSRDSNEQFF.

This clonotype has a count of ten or more. The chain links TRBV9 to TRBJ2-2, with D tentatively TRBD1 (6 bases). CDR3 length: 17 amino acids. Between the trimmed V and J ends, which lost 4 bases and 2 bases, there was a span of 18 bases. Germline loops: CDR1 SGDLS, CDR2 YYNGEE. The CDR3, as DNA: TGTGCCAGCAGCCCAATGCCGGGACAACTTAACACCGGGGAGCTGTTTTTT. Its protein product is CASSPMPGQLNTGELFF.

This clonotype is deemed medium-sized. The V gene is TRBV6-5, the J gene TRBJ2-5; D possibly corresponds to TRBD1 (5 bases). The CDR3 consists of 16 residues. V was clipped by 0 bases and J by 4 bases, with 15 bases between them. Germline V gives CDR1 MNHEY, CDR2 SVGAGI. The CDR3 sequence is CASSYSILGLGETQYF. CDR3 bases: TGTGCCAGCAGTTACTCTATATTGGGGCTCGGAGAGACCCAGTACTTC.

This clonotype was recorded many times. The chain recombines TRBV18 with TRBJ1-2; 8 nucleotides agree with TRBD1. The CDR3 totals 14 residues. Germline CDR1 KGHSH, CDR2 LQKENI. The junction had 3 bases not matched to a gene; V was cut back by 3 bases and J by 3 bases. CDR3 sequence reads: CASSPGDRHYGYTF. CDR3 sequence (DNA): TGTGCCAGCTCACCTGGGGACAGGCACTATGGCTACACCTTC.

This clonotype was seen at least ten times. The V gene is TRBV6-2 or TRBV6-3, the J gene TRBJ2-2; no firm D call. The CDR3 is made up of 16 amino acids. Per germline, CDR1 MNHEY and CDR2 SVGEGT. V was pared by 2 bases and J by 0 bases, with 10 bases between. CDR3 in amino acids: CASSYVRRTNTGELFF. CDR3 sequence (DNA): TGTGCCAGCAGTTACGTCCGGCGTACGAACACCGGGGAGCTGTTTTTT.

This clonotype occurred many times. The chain couples TRBV5-4 to TRBJ2-2; D possibly matches TRBD1 or TRBD2 (6 bases each). CDR1 SGHNT and CDR2 YYREEE come from the germline V gene (reference sequence). V lost 0 bases and J lost 2, with 11 bases in between. The CDR3 is made up of 16 amino acids. CDR3 sequence (DNA): TGTGCCAGCAGCTTGGGAGGGGGGCTAAACACCGGGGAGCTGTTTTTT. Translated, it gives CASSLGGGLNTGELFF.

This clonotype was seen at least ten times. This rearrangement joins TRBV15 to TRBJ1-1; no clear D. V gave up 0 bases and J gave up 1 base, with 12 bases separating them. From germline, CDR1 is LNHNV and CDR2 YYDKDF (reference sequence). CDR3 length: 16 amino acids. The chain's CDR3 is CATSRDRLSANTEAFF. CDR3 sequence (DNA): TGTGCCACCAGCAGAGATCGCCTATCAGCGAACACTGAAGCTTTCTTT.

This clonotype was found many times. This chain connects TRBV7-7 to TRBJ1-5; no clear D gene. Trimming cost V 6 bases and J 5 bases, with 14 bases left between them. There are 14 residues in the CDR3. The germline gives CDR1 SSHAT, CDR2 FNYEAQ (reference sequence). The CDR3 protein is CASRSKSVDQPQHF. The CDR3 nucleotides are TGTGCCAGCAGATCAAAGAGTGTCGATCAGCCCCAGCATTTT.

By proportion, this clonotype is medium-sized. The chain employs TRBV6-4 and TRBJ2-2; D might be TRBD2 (6 bases). V was shortened by 8 bases and J by 6 bases, with 16 bases between the two germline ends. The CDR3 loop spans 14 amino acids. The germline CDR1 and CDR2 sequences are MRHNA and SNTAGT. The CDR3 reads CASSPGGAAGELFF. The CDR3 nucleotides are TGTGCCAGCTCCCCCGGGGGAGCTGCCGGGGAGCTGTTTTTT.

This clonotype was found many times. The chain joins TRBV18 to TRBJ2-5; 8 nucleotides line up with TRBD1. Germline V gene sequence: CDR1 KGHSH, CDR2 LQKENI. The V segment lost 2 bases and the J segment 0 bases; nucleotides outside the gene matches: 8. The CDR3 extends over 17 amino acids. For the CDR3, the DNA is TGTGCCAGCTCACCAAGGATTCCGGACAGGGACCAAGAGACCCAGTACTTC. This translates into CASSPRIPDRDQETQYF.

Ten or more counts support this clonotype. CDR3 DNA sequence: TGTGCCAGCAGCCGCACATTAGGAGGGACTGGGGCCAACGTCCTGACTTTC. Translation gives CASSRTLGGTGANVLTF. The rearrangement links TRBV3-1 to TRBJ2-6; maybe TRBD2 (6 bases). The germline CDR1 and CDR2 sequences are LGHDT and YNNKEL (reference sequence). The CDR3 runs to 17 residues. Trimming cost V 4 bases and J 2 bases, with 15 bases left between them.

This clonotype appeared a few times. The genes are TRBV20-1 and TRBJ2-2; TRBD1 agrees at 7 bases. This CDR3 comprises 14 residues. Trimming took 1 base from V and 2 from J; bases not matched to a gene: 1. The germline V gene has CDR1 DFQATT and CDR2 SNEGSKA (reference sequence). The CDR3 DNA reads TGCAGTGCTAGAGGACAGGGTAACACCGGGGAGCTGTTTTTT. Encoded protein: CSARGQGNTGELFF.

This clonotype was recorded many times. V gene TRBV5-4 combines with J gene TRBJ2-5, with D tentatively TRBD1 or TRBD2 (5 bases each). Germline V CDR1 and CDR2: SGHNT, YYREEE (reference sequence). The CDR3 length is 13 residues. Trimming took 4 bases from V and 3 from J, leaving 10 bases between them. The CDR3 DNA follows: TGTGCCAGCAGCCGGGACCAGAAAGAGACCCAGTACTTC. Translating gives CASSRDQKETQYF. Complete variable domain (other parts from reference TRBV5-4 and TRBJ2-5): ETGVTQSPTHLIKTRGQQVTLRCSSQSGHNTVSWYQQALGQGPQFIFQYYREEENGRGNFPPRFSGLQFPNYSSELNVNALELDDSALYLCASSRDQKETQYFGPGTRLLVL.

This chain joins TRBV5-6 and TRBJ2-3, with D tentatively TRBD1 (6 bases). Trimming cost V 1 base and J 4 bases, with 19 bases left between them. This CDR3 region has 17 residues. Germline V gene sequence: CDR1 SGHDT, CDR2 YYEEEE. In nucleotides, the CDR3 is TGTGCCAGCAGCTTGTTCCGAGGGGGTGCGGTAGCAGATACGCAGTATTTT. This encodes CASSLFRGGAVADTQYF.

In its sample, this clonotype was seen many times. The chain carries TRBV20-1 and TRBJ1-2; 8 positions match TRBD1. V dropped 8 bases and J dropped 2; count of bases not matched to a gene: 10. There are 14 residues in the CDR3. CDR1 is DFQATT, CDR2 SNEGSKA, per germline (reference sequence). The DNA of the CDR3 is TGCAGTCCCAGACAGGGGTTTGGCAACTATGGCTACACCTTC. This codes for CSPRQGFGNYGYTF.

This clonotype has a count of ten or more. The chain links TRBV3-1 to TRBJ2-1, with D unresolved. CDR3 length: 14 residues. CDR1 and CDR2 (germline): LGHDT, YNNKEL (reference sequence). Trimming took off 1 base at V and 4 bases at J, with 8 bases between the two ends. Here the CDR3 reads CASSQGSYYNEQFF. The CDR3 DNA reads TGTGCCAGCAGCCAAGGATCCTATTACAATGAGCAGTTCTTC.

This clonotype has at least ten counts. CDR3 bases: TGTGCCAGCAGCTCTACCCCGGGCCGAAACCTTTATGGCTACACCTTC. This codes for CASSSTPGRNLYGYTF. V is TRBV7-2 and J is TRBJ1-2; the D is unclear. The CDR3 totals 16 residues. Trimming took 4 bases from V and 5 from J, leaving 20 bases between them. Germline CDR1 reads SGHTA; CDR2 reads FQGNSA.

The CDR3 sequence is CASSMAQGNQPQHF. CDR3 DNA sequence: TGTGCCAGTAGTATGGCACAGGGCAATCAGCCCCAGCATTTT. The chain uses TRBV19 and TRBJ1-5, with D perhaps matching TRBD1 (5 bases). The CDR3 is made up of 14 amino acids. V was shortened by 3 bases and J by 2 bases, with 8 bases between the two germline ends. Germline CDR1 reads LNHDA; CDR2 reads SQIVND (reference sequence). Full variable domain (missing parts from reference TRBV19 and TRBJ1-5): DGGITQSPKYLFRKEGQNVTLSCEQNLNHDAMYWYRQDPGQGLRLIYYSQIVNDFQKGDIAEGYSVSREKKESFPLTVTSAQKNPTAFYLCASSMAQGNQPQHFGDGTRLSIL.